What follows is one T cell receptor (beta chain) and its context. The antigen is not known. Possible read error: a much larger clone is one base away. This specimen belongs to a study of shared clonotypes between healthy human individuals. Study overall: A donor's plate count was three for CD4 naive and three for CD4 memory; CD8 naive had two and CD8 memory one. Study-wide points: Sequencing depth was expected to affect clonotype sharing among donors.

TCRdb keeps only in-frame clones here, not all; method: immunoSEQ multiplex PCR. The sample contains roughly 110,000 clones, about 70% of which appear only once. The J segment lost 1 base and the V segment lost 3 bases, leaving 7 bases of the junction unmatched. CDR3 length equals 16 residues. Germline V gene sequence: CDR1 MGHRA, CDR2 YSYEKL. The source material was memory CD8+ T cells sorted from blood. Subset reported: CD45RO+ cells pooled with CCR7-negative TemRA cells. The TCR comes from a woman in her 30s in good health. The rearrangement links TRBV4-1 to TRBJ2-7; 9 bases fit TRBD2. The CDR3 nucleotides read TGCGCCAGCAGCCACTCCGGGACTAGCTCGTCCTACGAGCAGTACTTC. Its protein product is CASSHSGTSSSYEQYF.